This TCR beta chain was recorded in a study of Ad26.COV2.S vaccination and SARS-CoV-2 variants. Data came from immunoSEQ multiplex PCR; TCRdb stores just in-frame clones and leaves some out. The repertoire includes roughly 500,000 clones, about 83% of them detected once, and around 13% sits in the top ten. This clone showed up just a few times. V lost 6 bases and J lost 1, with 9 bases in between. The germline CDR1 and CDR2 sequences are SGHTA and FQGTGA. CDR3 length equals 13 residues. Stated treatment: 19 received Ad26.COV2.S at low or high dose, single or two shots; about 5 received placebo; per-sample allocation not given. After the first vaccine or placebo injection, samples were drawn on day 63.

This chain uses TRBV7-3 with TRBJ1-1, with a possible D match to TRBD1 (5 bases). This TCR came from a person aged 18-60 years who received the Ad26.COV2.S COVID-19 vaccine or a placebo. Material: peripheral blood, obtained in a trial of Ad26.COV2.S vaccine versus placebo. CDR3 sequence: CASRNTGNTEAFF. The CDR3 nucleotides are TGTGCCAGCAGAAATACAGGGAACACTGAAGCTTTCTTT.